The rows below give T cell receptor beta chains drawn from one sample of a study of blood T cell repertoires in COVID-19. TCRdb keeps only in-frame clones here, not all; method: immunoSEQ multiplex PCR. The table has 95,000 to 150,000 clones, 65% to 85% seen once. Input material: peripheral blood. These receptors originate from a man under 40 with COVID-19, enrolled during active disease. Each CDR3 is given with its conserved first and last residue. A D gene is named only where the DNA matches it firmly. Not all rows give a size; the values are once, few, many and, for expanded clones, a class.

>-|-|TRBJ1-1|TRBV7-9
CASSSGHQMNTEAFF
TGTGCCAGCAGTTCGGGACACCAGATGAACACTGAAGCTTTCTTT
>-|-|TRBJ1-4|TRBV28
CASSLPQGNEKLFF
TGTGCCAGCAGTCTCCCTCAGGGGAATGAAAAACTGTTTTTT
>-|-|TRBJ1-5|TRBV7-2
CASSPLGRGTQPQHF
TGTGCCAGCAGCCCCCTAGGACGGGGAACTCAGCCCCAGCATTTT
>-|TRBD2|TRBJ2-1|TRBV6-2/TRBV6-3
CASSSSGRYFYNEQFF
TGTGCCAGCAGTTCGAGCGGGAGGTACTTTTACAATGAGCAGTTCTTC
>few|TRBD1|TRBJ1-2|TRBV7-2
CASSAWTGGSGYTF
TGTGCCAGCAGCGCTTGGACAGGGGGGTCTGGCTACACCTTC
>-|TRBD1|TRBJ1-2|TRBV7-2
CASSPRQGKDGYTF
TGTGCCAGCAGCCCTCGACAGGGGAAAGATGGCTACACCTTC
>-|TRBD2|TRBJ2-7|TRBV6-5
CASRFSGENYEQYF
TGTGCCAGCAGGTTTAGCGGGGAGAACTACGAGCAGTACTTC
>few|TRBD2|TRBJ2-2|TRBV29-1
CSVEERGGSTGELFF
TGCAGCGTTGAAGAGCGGGGGGGCAGCACCGGGGAGCTGTTTTTT
>-|-|TRBJ2-2|TRBV2
CASRIRDTGELFF
TGTGCCAGCCGAATCAGGGATACCGGGGAGCTGTTTTTT
>-|TRBD1|TRBJ1-2|TRBV6-6
CASRSRDRGNGYTF
TGTGCCAGCAGGTCTCGGGACAGGGGAAACGGCTACACCTTC
>-|TRBD1|TRBJ1-1|TRBV4-2
CASSQSTGVYLNTEAFF
TGTGCCAGCAGCCAAAGTACAGGGGTCTACTTGAACACTGAAGCTTTCTTT
>-|-|TRBJ2-3|TRBV6-6
CASQTGTLHTDTQYF
TGTGCCAGCCAGACCGGGACATTACACACAGATACGCAGTATTTT
>-|-|TRBJ2-7|TRBV6-5
CASNGGSTYEQYF
TGTGCCAGCAATGGAGGTTCGACGTACGAGCAGTACTTC
>-|TRBD2|TRBJ2-1|TRBV30
CAWNPAGRSEQFF
TGTGCCTGGAACCCAGCGGGACGATCAGAGCAGTTCTTC
>once|TRBD2|TRBJ2-3|TRBV11-3
CASSLQLARVNTDTQYF
TGTGCCAGCAGCTTACAACTAGCGAGGGTTAACACAGATACGCAGTATTTT
>-|TRBD2|TRBJ2-7|TRBV27
CASKPGGNTYEQYF
TGTGCCAGCAAGCCGGGGGGAAACACCTACGAGCAGTACTTC
>-|TRBD2|TRBJ2-7|TRBV5-5
CARSTSGRAKGRMYEQYF
TGTGCCAGATCAACTAGCGGGAGAGCCAAGGGGAGGATGTACGAGCAGTACTTC
>-|-|TRBJ1-1|TRBV7-2
CASSLVGQGEQGEAFF
TGTGCCAGCAGCTTAGTGGGCCAGGGCGAGCAAGGTGAAGCTTTCTTT
>-|TRBD1|TRBJ1-5|TRBV6-5
CASAGGSNQPQHF
TGTGCCAGCGCAGGGGGCAGCAATCAGCCCCAGCATTTT
>-|-|TRBJ1-6|TRBV21-1
CASSTGWDRENSPLHF
TGTGCCAGCAGCACGGGCTGGGACAGGGAAAATTCACCCCTCCACTTT
>-|-|TRBJ2-7|TRBV7-8
CASSSSEGGNYEQYF
TGTGCCAGCAGCTCGTCTGAGGGCGGGAACTACGAGCAGTACTTC
>-|TRBD1|TRBJ2-7|TRBV10-3
CAAGEAGTGSYEQYF
TGTGCCGCGGGGGAAGCCGGGACAGGGTCCTACGAGCAGTACTTC
>few|-|TRBJ2-1|TRBV3-1/TRBV3-2
CASSQQTMGQRRSYNEQFF
TGTGCCAGCAGCCAACAAACGATGGGGCAGCGACGCTCCTACAATGAGCAGTTCTTC
>once|-|TRBJ1-1|TRBV11-3
CASSLLGGTEAFF
TGTGCCAGCAGCTTGTTAGGGGGCACTGAAGCTTTCTTT
>-|-|TRBJ2-7|TRBV12-5
CASGLPFSSYEQYF
TGTGCTAGTGGTCTCCCCTTTAGCTCCTACGAGCAGTACTTC
>-|-|TRBJ2-1|TRBV5-1
CASSPGTSDSNEQFF
TGCGCCAGCAGCCCCGGGACGTCGGACAGCAATGAGCAGTTCTTC
>-|-|TRBJ2-3|TRBV6-5
CASSNPTFRHTQYF
TGTGCCAGCAGTAATCCTACGTTCAGGCATACGCAGTATTTT
>-|-|TRBJ2-7|TRBV23-1
CASSQSGDSGSSYEQYF
TGCGCCAGCAGTCAATCCGGAGATAGCGGTAGCTCCTACGAGCAGTACTTC
>-|-|TRBJ2-3|TRBV7-2
CASSLEGHGLDTQYF
TGTGCCAGCAGCTTAGAGGGACATGGTTTAGATACGCAGTATTTT
>-|-|TRBJ1-4|TRBV7-2
CASSLLPSTNEKLFF
TGTGCCAGCAGCTTACTACCCTCAACTAATGAAAAACTGTTTTTT
>-|-|TRBJ2-1|TRBV18
CASSPGLEQFF
TGTGCCAGCTCACCAGGGCTTGAGCAGTTCTTC
>few|TRBD1|TRBJ1-2|TRBV18
CASSPGQGYGYTF
TGTGCCAGCTCACCGGGACAGGGCTATGGCTACACCTTC
>-|-|TRBJ2-7|TRBV4-3
CASSQERTDYEQYF
TGCGCCAGCAGCCAAGAGCGTACAGACTACGAGCAGTACTTC
>-|-|TRBJ2-7|TRBV27
CASAGQSSYEQYF
TGTGCCAGCGCGGGACAGAGCTCCTACGAGCAGTACTTC
>-|-|TRBJ1-1|TRBV6-6
CASSPHTEAFF
TGTGCCAGCAGCCCTCACACTGAAGCTTTCTTT
>-|-|TRBJ1-1|TRBV2
CARRRQAAEVEAFF
TGTGCCAGGCGAAGACAGGCGGCCGAGGTTGAAGCTTTCTTT
>-|-|TRBJ1-1|TRBV11-2
CASSLGTGFTEAFF
TGTGCCAGCAGCTTAGGAACAGGGTTCACTGAAGCTTTCTTT
>-|TRBD2|TRBJ2-1|TRBV4-1
CASGLAGSSYNEQFF
TGCGCCAGCGGACTAGCGGGAAGCTCCTACAATGAGCAGTTCTTC
>-|-|TRBJ1-1|TRBV10-3
CAIGGASDTEAFF
TGTGCCATCGGGGGGGCATCTGACACTGAAGCTTTCTTT
>-|TRBD1|TRBJ2-3|TRBV9
CASSAWDRGADTQYF
TGTGCCAGCAGCGCATGGGACAGGGGGGCAGATACGCAGTATTTT
>-|-|TRBJ2-7|TRBV27
CASSPPGQPARYEQYF
TGTGCCAGCAGTCCCCCTGGACAGCCGGCCCGCTACGAGCAGTACTTC
>once|TRBD1|TRBJ1-5|TRBV4-3
CASSQDTGTGGQPQHF
TGCGCCAGCAGCCAAGATACCGGGACAGGGGGTCAGCCCCAGCATTTT
>-|-|TRBJ2-1|TRBV11-3
CASSFPPVYNEQFF
TGTGCCAGCAGCTTCCCCCCCGTCTACAATGAGCAGTTCTTC
>-|TRBD1|TRBJ1-2|TRBV5-1
CASSLVVDRGLHYGYTF
TGCGCCAGCAGCTTGGTGGTGGACAGGGGGTTGCACTATGGCTACACCTTC
>-|TRBD2|TRBJ2-7|TRBV5-1
CASSLGLAGEQYF
TGCGCCAGCAGCTTGGGACTAGCTGGGGAGCAGTACTTC
>-|TRBD1|TRBJ1-1|TRBV11-2
CASSGLGTGPEAFF
TGTGCCAGCAGCGGCCTAGGGACAGGTCCTGAAGCTTTCTTT
>-|-|TRBJ2-7|TRBV7-2
CASSTYARAAYEQYF
TGTGCCAGTTCTACTTATGCCAGGGCAGCCTACGAGCAGTACTTC
>-|TRBD1|TRBJ2-3|TRBV7-9
CASSFGTGDTDTQYF
TGTGCCAGCAGCTTTGGGACAGGAGACACAGATACGCAGTATTTT
>few|-|TRBJ1-6|TRBV2
CASSERQTSNNSPLHF
TGTGCCAGCAGCGAAAGACAAACGTCAAATAATTCACCCCTCCACTTT
>-|TRBD1|TRBJ2-2|TRBV4-1
CASSPQKGARPGELFF
TGCGCCAGCAGCCCCCAGAAGGGGGCGAGACCCGGGGAGCTGTTTTTT
>-|-|TRBJ2-1|TRBV6-1
CASSDRGWGEQFF
TGTGCCAGCAGTGATCGGGGTTGGGGTGAGCAGTTCTTC
>-|-|TRBJ2-1|TRBV3-1/TRBV3-2
CASSPRGRRNEQFF
TGTGCCAGCAGCCCCCGAGGGCGTCGCAATGAGCAGTTCTTC
>-|-|TRBJ1-5|TRBV4-3
CASSLTTRGSQPQHF
TGCGCCAGCAGCCTCACAACCCGGGGTAGTCAGCCCCAGCATTTT
>-|TRBD1|TRBJ1-2|TRBV28
CASSLQGSFYGYTF
TGTGCCAGCAGCCTACAGGGGAGCTTCTATGGCTACACCTTC
>-|-|TRBJ1-1|TRBV7-9
CASSSAQGRDTEAFF
TGTGCCAGCAGCTCCGCCCAGGGGCGTGACACTGAAGCTTTCTTT
>once|TRBD1|TRBJ2-4|TRBV19
CASSIGGDGQEIKNIQYF
TGTGCCAGTAGTATAGGAGGGGACGGACAGGAGATCAAAAACATTCAGTACTTC
>-|-|TRBJ1-4|TRBV19
CACTGVYAEKLFF
TGTGCCTGCACCGGGGTCTATGCGGAAAAACTGTTTTTT